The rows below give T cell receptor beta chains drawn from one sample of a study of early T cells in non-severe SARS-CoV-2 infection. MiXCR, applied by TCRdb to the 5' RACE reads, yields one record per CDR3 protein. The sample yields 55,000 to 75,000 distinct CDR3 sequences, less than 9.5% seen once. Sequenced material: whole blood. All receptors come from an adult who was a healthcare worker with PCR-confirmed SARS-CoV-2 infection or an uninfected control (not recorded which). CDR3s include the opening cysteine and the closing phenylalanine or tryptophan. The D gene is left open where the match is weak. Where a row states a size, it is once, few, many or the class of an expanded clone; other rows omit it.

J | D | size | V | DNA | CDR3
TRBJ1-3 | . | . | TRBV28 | TGTGCCACCGAGGACGGACGCTCTGGAAACACCATATATTTT | CATEDGRSGNTIYF
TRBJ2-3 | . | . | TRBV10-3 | TGTGCCACAGAGGAGCGTGTACCAGATACGCAGTATTTT | CATEERVPDTQYF
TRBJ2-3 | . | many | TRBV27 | TGTGCCAGCAGTTTTGGGAGAGCACAAGATACGCAGTATTTT | CASSFGRAQDTQYF
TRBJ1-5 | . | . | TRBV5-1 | TGCGCCAGCAGCCGGGGCGGTCCTTTAAGCAATCAGCCCCAGCATTTT | CASSRGGPLSNQPQHF
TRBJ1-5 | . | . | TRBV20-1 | TGCAGTGCTAGAGTAGGCACAGCAAATCAGCCCCAGCATTTT | CSARVGTANQPQHF
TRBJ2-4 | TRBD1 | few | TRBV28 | TGTGCCAGCAGTCCCCCCAGGGGGCTGAACATTCAGTACTTC | CASSPPRGLNIQYF
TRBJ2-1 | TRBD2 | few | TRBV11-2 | TGTGCCAGCAGCTTAGGCATGCGGCTAGCGGGAGATGAGCAGTTCTTC | CASSLGMRLAGDEQFF
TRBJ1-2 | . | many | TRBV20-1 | TGCAGTGCTAGTTCCTCTTGGGGCTACACCTTC | CSASSSWGYTF
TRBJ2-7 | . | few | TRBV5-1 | TGCGCCAGCAGCTTGAGAGGTCCCCCCTACGAGCAGTACTTC | CASSLRGPPYEQYF
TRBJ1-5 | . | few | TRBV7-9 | TGTGCCAGCAGCCCTGCGGGGGGCGATCAGCCCCAGCATTTT | CASSPAGGDQPQHF
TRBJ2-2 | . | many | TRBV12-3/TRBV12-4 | TGTGCCAGCAGTTTAGACACCGGGGAGCTGTTTTTT | CASSLDTGELFF
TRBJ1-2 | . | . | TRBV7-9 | TGTGCCAGCAGCTTAAGGGGCCAGAATGGCTACACCTTC | CASSLRGQNGYTF
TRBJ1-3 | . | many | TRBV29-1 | TGCAGCGTTGAGGTTCAGGAAAACACCATATATTTT | CSVEVQENTIYF
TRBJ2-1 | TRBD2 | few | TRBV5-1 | TGCGCCAGCAGCCCCGGACTAGCGGGAGATAACAATGAGCAGTTCTTC | CASSPGLAGDNNEQFF
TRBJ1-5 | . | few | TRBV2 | TGTGCCAGCAGTACCGGGACTCGGGAAAATCAGCCCCAGCATTTT | CASSTGTRENQPQHF
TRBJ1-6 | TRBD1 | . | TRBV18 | TGTGCCAGCTCACTAGGACAGGAGATAAACTCCCTCCACTTT | CASSLGQEINSLHF
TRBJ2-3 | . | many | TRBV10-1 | TGCGCCAGCAGTGAGTCCCCCGGGCCTAGCACAGATACGCAGTATTTT | CASSESPGPSTDTQYF
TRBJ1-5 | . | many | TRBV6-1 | TGTGCCAGCAGTGGTCAGTCTTGGGGGCATCAGCCCCAGCATTTT | CASSGQSWGHQPQHF
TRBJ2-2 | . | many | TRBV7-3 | TGTGCCAGCAGCCCCAACCGGGAACGACACGCGAACACCGGGGAGCTGTTTTTT | CASSPNRERHANTGELFF
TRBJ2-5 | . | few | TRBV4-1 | TGCGCCAGCAGCCAAGATGACATCCCCAAGACCCAGTACTTC | CASSQDDIPKTQYF
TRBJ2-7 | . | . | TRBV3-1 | TGTGCCAGCAGCGGCGACAGATCCTACGAGCAGTACTTC | CASSGDRSYEQYF
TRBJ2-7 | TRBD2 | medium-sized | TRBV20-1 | TGCAGTGCTAGGGACCCTAGCGGCAGCTCCTACGAGCAGTACTTC | CSARDPSGSSYEQYF
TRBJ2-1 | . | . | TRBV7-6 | TGTGCCAGCAGCCCTACTGGACTTACAATGGAGCAGTTCTTC | CASSPTGLTMEQFF
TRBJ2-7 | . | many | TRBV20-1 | TGCAGTGCTGCTGAACAGGGGAGGCTCTACGAGCAGTACTTC | CSAAEQGRLYEQYF
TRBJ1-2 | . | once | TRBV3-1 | TGTGCCAGCAGCCAAGATTGGTATAGCTACACCTTC | CASSQDWYSYTF
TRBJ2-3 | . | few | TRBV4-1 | TGCGCCAGCAGCCCCTTAAGGGGTTCGGGAGATACGCAGTATTTT | CASSPLRGSGDTQYF
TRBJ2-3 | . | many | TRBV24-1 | TGTGCCACCAGTGATCCAGGCGCGGGGCAGGCCTTGGATACGCAGTATTTT | CATSDPGAGQALDTQYF
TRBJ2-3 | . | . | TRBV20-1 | TGCAGTGCTAGCCCGACAGATACGCAGTATTTT | CSASPTDTQYF
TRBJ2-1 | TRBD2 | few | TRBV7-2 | TGTGCCAGCAGCTTTACTAGCGGGAGGGCCTATGAGCAGTTCTTC | CASSFTSGRAYEQFF
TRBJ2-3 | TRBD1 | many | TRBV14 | TGTGCCAGCAGCCAAGGGACAGGGGGCAAGGATACGCAGTATTTT | CASSQGTGGKDTQYF
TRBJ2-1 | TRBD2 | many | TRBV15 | TGTGCCACCAGCAGAGATCGCGGGTCGACTAGCGGGAGTGGTGAGCAGTTCTTC | CATSRDRGSTSGSGEQFF
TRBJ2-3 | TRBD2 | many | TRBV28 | TGTGCCAGCAGTTCAACAGCGGGGCCGGGGGTGGATACGCAGTATTTT | CASSSTAGPGVDTQYF
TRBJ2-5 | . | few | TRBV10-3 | TGTGCCATCAGTGGGATGAACGGCGATCTGCCGAAGACCCAGTACTTC | CAISGMNGDLPKTQYF
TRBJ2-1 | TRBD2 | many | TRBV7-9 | TGTGCCAGCGGTGGACTAGCGGGAGTCGAGAGTGAGCAGTTCTTC | CASGGLAGVESEQFF
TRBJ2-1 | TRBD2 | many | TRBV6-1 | TGTGCCAGCAGTGAAGAGATGGCGGGAGGGCCCGATGAGCAGTTCTTC | CASSEEMAGGPDEQFF
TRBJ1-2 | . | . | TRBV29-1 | TGCAGCCCTTACATTTTAGGCCCCGAAGGAATCTATGGCTACACCTTC | CSPYILGPEGIYGYTF
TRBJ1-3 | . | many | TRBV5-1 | TGCGCCAGCAGCTTGCTCGGGACCTCTGGAAACACCATATATTTT | CASSLLGTSGNTIYF
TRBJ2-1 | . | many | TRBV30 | TGTGCCTGGAGTGTACTCCGCGGGACCTACAATGAGCAGTTCTTC | CAWSVLRGTYNEQFF
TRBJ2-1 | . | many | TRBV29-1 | TGCAGCGTTGAAGCGGTGCAGGGTTCAGGCGATGAGCAGTTCTTC | CSVEAVQGSGDEQFF
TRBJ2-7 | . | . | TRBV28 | TGTGCCAGCAGTTTATCAGGGAGCTCCTACGAGCAGTACTTC | CASSLSGSSYEQYF
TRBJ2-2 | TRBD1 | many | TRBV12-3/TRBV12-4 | TGTGCCACACAGGGGACCCTGAACACCGGGGAGCTGTTTTTT | CATQGTLNTGELFF
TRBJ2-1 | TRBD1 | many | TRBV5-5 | TGTGCCAGCAGCCCTTCCCCGGACAGGATATACAATGAGCAGTTCTTC | CASSPSPDRIYNEQFF
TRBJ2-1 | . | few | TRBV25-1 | TGTGCCAGCAGCAAGGGTTTTGAGCAGTTCTTC | CASSKGFEQFF
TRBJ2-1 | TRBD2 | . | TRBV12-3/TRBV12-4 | TGTGCCAGCAGCCCCTCGAGGACTAGCGGGGGCAATGAGCAGTTCTTC | CASSPSRTSGGNEQFF
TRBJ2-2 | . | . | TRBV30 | TGTGCCTGGAGTGTACCAGCTTCCGGGGAGCTGTTTTTT | CAWSVPASGELFF
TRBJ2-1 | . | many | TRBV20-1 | TGCAGTGCGTCCCGCAGGGTCCCCTACAATGAGCAGTTCTTC | CSASRRVPYNEQFF
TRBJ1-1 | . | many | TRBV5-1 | TGCGCCAGCAGCATCGGGACTTCCTATGAGGGCGAAGCTTTCTTT | CASSIGTSYEGEAFF
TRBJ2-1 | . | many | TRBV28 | TGTGCCAGCAGTTTATTACGGGGGTCCTCCTACAATGAGCAGTTCTTC | CASSLLRGSSYNEQFF
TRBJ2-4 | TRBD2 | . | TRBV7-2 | TGTGCCAGCAGTCTCGGCGGAGGGAGCGGGAATAGGAACATTCAGTACTTC | CASSLGGGSGNRNIQYF
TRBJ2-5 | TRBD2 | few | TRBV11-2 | TGTGCCAGCAGTATCGATTCCGGGAGGCTGCCTCCGGAGACCCAGTACTTC | CASSIDSGRLPPETQYF
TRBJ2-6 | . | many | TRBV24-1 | TGTGCCACTGCTCCGGGACGGAGTACGGGGGCCAACGTCCTGACTTTC | CATAPGRSTGANVLTF
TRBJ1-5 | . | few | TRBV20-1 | TGCAGTGCTCAGACAGGTATAGAGGCCAATCAGCCCCAGCATTTT | CSAQTGIEANQPQHF
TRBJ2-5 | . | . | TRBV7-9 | TGTGCCAGCAGCTTATCGGGATTACAAGAGACCCAGTACTTC | CASSLSGLQETQYF